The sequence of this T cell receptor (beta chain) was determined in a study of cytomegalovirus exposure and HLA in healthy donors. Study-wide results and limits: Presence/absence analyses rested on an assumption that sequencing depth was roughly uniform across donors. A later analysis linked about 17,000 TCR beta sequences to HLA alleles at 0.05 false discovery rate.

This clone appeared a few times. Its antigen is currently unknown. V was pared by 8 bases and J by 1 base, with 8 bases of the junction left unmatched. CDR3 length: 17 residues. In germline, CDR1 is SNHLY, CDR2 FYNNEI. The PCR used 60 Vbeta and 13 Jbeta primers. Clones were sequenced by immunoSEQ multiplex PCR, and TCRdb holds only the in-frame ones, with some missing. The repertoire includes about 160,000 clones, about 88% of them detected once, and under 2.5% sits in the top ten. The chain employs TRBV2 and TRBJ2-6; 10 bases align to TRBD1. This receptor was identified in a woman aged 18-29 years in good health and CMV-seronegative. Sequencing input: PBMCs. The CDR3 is CASRTGQGVSGANVLTF. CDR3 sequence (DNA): TGTGCCAGCCGCACAGGACAGGGGGTGTCTGGGGCCAACGTCCTGACTTTC.